This TCR beta chain was recovered during a study of blood T cell repertoires in COVID-19. In the study overall: Sites in the United States, Italy and Spain provided acute and convalescent COVID-19 samples. PBMCs, B-cell-depleted T cells, or T cells provided the cDNA or gDNA that made up the material.

Original methodology: The authors estimated nucleated cell counts from reference gene primer amplification. The protocol was immunoSEQ multiplex PCR, while the TCRdb copy is restricted to in-frame clones and leaves out a portion. V and J calls and clone size are given by that table; D and trimming were obtained from the DNA. The sample lists fewer than 45,000 clones; over 90% were seen once. CDR3 length equals 17 residues. CDR1 is SGHDT and CDR2 is YYEEEE in the germline V gene. With V trimmed by 0 bases and J by 3 bases, 6 bases remained unmatched. The sequenced sample was peripheral blood. This sequence was found in a human donor in a cohort sampled during active COVID-19. This rearrangement joins TRBV5-6 to TRBJ1-5; TRBD1 matches 10 bases. CDR3 DNA: TGTGCCAGCAGCTTGGACACCGGGACAGGGGCCAATCAGCCCCAGCATTTT. It is translated as CASSLDTGTGANQPQHF. The full variable domain, in which reference TRBV5-6 and TRBJ1-5 provide the parts outside the CDR3, is DAGVTQSPTHLIKTRGQQVTLRCSPKSGHDTVSWYQQALGQGPQFIFQYYEEEERQRGNFPDRFSGHQFPNYSSELNVNALLLGDSALYLCASSLDTGTGANQPQHFGDGTRLSIL.